This TCR beta chain came from a study of neurological immune-mediated disorders. Overall study findings and caveats: Multiple sclerosis patients had less TCR clonal expansion than even healthy controls, unlike HTLV-1-associated myelopathy.

The sample holds many counts of this clonotype. What it binds is unknown. MiXCR, run by TCRdb on the 5' RACE reads, gives a single entry per CDR3 protein. The table lists roughly 30,000 distinct CDR3 sequences, 6.6% of them singletons. V was trimmed by 1 base and J by 7 bases, leaving 23 bases between them. There are 17 residues in the CDR3. Germline V gene sequence: CDR1 SGHTA, CDR2 FQGNSA. The origin of this receptor is a woman in her 50s in good health. Sequencing input: PBMCs. The V gene is TRBV7-2, the J gene TRBJ2-7; D is perhaps TRBD1 or TRBD2 (5 bases each). CDR3 loop: CASSLVHFPRGSAEQYF. The CDR3 DNA follows: TGTGCCAGCAGCTTAGTCCACTTCCCGAGGGGCTCCGCGGAGCAGTACTTC.